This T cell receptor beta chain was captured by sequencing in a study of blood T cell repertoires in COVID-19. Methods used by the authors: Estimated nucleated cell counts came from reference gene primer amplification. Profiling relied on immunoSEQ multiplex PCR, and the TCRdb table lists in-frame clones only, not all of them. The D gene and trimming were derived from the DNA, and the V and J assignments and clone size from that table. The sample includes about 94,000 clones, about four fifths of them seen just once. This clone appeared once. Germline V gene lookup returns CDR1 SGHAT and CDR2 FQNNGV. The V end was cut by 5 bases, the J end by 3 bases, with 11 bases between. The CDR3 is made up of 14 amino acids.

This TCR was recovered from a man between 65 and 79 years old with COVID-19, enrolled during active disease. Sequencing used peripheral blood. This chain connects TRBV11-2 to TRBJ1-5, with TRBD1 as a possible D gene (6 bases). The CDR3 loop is CASSVDSINQPQHF. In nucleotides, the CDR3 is TGTGCCAGCAGCGTGGACAGTATCAATCAGCCCCAGCATTTT.